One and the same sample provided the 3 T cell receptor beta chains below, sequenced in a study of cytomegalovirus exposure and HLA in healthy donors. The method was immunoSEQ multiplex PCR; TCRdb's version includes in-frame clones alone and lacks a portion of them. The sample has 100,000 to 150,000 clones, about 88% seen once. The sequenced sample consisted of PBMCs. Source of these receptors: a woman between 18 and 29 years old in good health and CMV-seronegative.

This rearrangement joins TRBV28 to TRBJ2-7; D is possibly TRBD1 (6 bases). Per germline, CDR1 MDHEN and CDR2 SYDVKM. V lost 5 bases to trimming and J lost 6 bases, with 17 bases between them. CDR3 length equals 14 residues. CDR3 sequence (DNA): TGTGCCAGCAGTCTACACGACAGGTTGCGCGAGCAGTACGTC. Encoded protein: CASSLHDRLREQYV.

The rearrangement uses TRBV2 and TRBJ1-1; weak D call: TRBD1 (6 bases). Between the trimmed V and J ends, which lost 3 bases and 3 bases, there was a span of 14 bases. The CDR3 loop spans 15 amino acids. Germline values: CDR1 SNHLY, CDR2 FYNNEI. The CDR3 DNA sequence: TGTGCCAGCAGTGATTTGGGGGCGAGGGACACTGAAGCTTTCTTT. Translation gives CASSDLGARDTEAFF.

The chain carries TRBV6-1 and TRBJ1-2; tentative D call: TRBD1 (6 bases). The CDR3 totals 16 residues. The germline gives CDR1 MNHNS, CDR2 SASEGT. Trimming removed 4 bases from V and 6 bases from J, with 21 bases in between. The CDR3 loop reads CASSGGGRGLLDGYTF. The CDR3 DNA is TGTGCCAGCAGTGGGGGGGGCCGAGGTTTATTGGATGGCTACACCTTC.